Sequencing of this T cell receptor (beta chain) was carried out in a study of T cell responses to AZD1222 COVID-19 vaccine. Findings and caveats of the study: Samples come after the peak T cell response, not at day 14.

The length of the CDR3 is 14 residues. V shed 3 bases and J 3 bases; nucleotides not matched to a gene: 3. CDR1 and CDR2 (germline): LNHNV, YYDKDF (reference sequence). Generated by immunoSEQ multiplex PCR, the TCRdb table keeps only in-frame clones and is missing some. Of 150,000 to 200,000 clones listed, approximately 94% are singletons. A remark on this clone: Its antigen is not known.

The V and J genes are TRBV15 and TRBJ2-7; 9 bases align to TRBD1. The sequence derives from an adult in good health. The source material was peripheral blood, sampled on day 0 of AZD1222 vaccination. The CDR3: CATSSRGQGYEQYF. As DNA, the CDR3 is TGTGCCACCAGCAGTAGGGGACAGGGCTACGAGCAGTACTTC. The whole variable domain, filled in from reference TRBV15 and TRBJ2-7, reads DAMVIQNPRYQVTQFGKPVTLSCSQTLNHNVMYWYQQKSSQAPKLLFHYYDKDFNNEADTPDNFQSRRPNTSFCFLDIRSPGLGDTAMYLCATSSRGQGYEQYFGPGTRLTVT.